The rows below give T cell receptor beta chains drawn from one sample of a study of radiotherapy plus CTLA-4 blockade in lung cancer. Produced via immunoSEQ multiplex PCR; TCRdb's table is partial and in-frame only. This sample has around 82,000 clones, with under 90% found just once. Source: peripheral blood, taken from a patient treated with radiotherapy plus ipilimumab. The source of these receptors is a human donor with non-small cell lung cancer who had stable disease on radiotherapy plus ipilimumab. Both conserved end residues are part of each CDR3. A D gene is named only where the DNA matches it firmly. Some rows mark clone size as missing; the rest say once, few, many or name a class of expanded clone.

clone size,V gene,D gene,J gene,CDR3 protein,CDR3 DNA
once,TRBV7-9,TRBD1,TRBJ1-5,CASSSGQGINQPQHF,TGTGCCAGCAGCTCGGGACAGGGGATCAATCAGCCCCAGCATTTT
NA,TRBV28,TRBD1,TRBJ2-7,CASSFPLLTGPSSYEQYF,TGTGCCAGCAGTTTTCCACTATTGACAGGGCCGAGCTCCTACGAGCAGTACTTC
NA,TRBV5-1,TRBD1,TRBJ2-5,CASSPTGDQETQYF,TGCGCCAGCAGCCCAACAGGGGACCAAGAGACCCAGTACTTC
NA,TRBV6-6,NA,TRBJ1-4,CASSYSGGRGGELFF,TGTGCCAGCAGTTACTCTGGGGGGCGGGGTGGGGAACTGTTTTTT
NA,TRBV21-1,NA,TRBJ2-1,CASSKGGSLSSYNEQFF,TGTGCCAGCAGCAAAGGGGGGTCATTGAGCTCCTACAATGAGCAGTTCTTC
NA,TRBV30,TRBD1,TRBJ1-4,CAWSVRRDRVFF,TGTGCCTGGAGTGTTAGGCGGGACAGGGTGTTTTTT
NA,TRBV7-3,NA,TRBJ2-3,CASSWTTGSSTDTQYF,TGTGCCAGCAGCTGGACAACAGGGTCGAGCACAGATACGCAGTATTTT
NA,TRBV7-9,TRBD2,TRBJ2-3,CASSKLAGGTDTQYF,TGTGCCAGCAGCAAATTAGCGGGGGGCACAGATACGCAGTATTTT
NA,TRBV27,TRBD1,TRBJ1-1,CASSFWQGGKDTEAFF,TGTGCCAGCAGTTTTTGGCAGGGGGGTAAGGACACTGAAGCTTTCTTT
NA,TRBV19,TRBD1,TRBJ1-1,CASSQGARNTEAFF,TGTGCCAGTAGTCAGGGGGCGAGGAACACTGAAGCTTTCTTT
NA,TRBV11-1,TRBD2,TRBJ2-2,CASSPQGGGLNTGELFF,TGTGCCAGCAGCCCTCAGGGCGGGGGGCTGAACACCGGGGAGCTGTTTTTT
NA,TRBV25-1,NA,TRBJ1-4,CASGLDEKLFF,TGTGCCAGCGGACTCGATGAAAAACTGTTTTTT
NA,TRBV6-1,NA,TRBJ2-3,CASSLTDTQYF,TGTGCCAGCAGTCTTACAGATACGCAGTATTTT
NA,TRBV6-5,TRBD2,TRBJ2-1,CASSYRGLGGNEQFF,TGTGCCAGCAGTTACCGGGGACTAGGAGGGAATGAGCAGTTCTTC
NA,TRBV25-1,TRBD2,TRBJ2-5,CASSELGTSEKETQYF,TGTGCCAGCAGTGAATTGGGGACTAGCGAAAAAGAGACCCAGTACTTC
NA,TRBV5-1,TRBD2,TRBJ2-3,CATSPESSGIVEYF,TGCGCCACCAGCCCAGAGTCTAGCGGGATAGTGGAGTATTTT
NA,TRBV2,TRBD1,TRBJ1-3,CASIRQGIKGNTIYF,TGTGCCAGCATAAGACAGGGTATAAAGGGAAACACCATATATTTT
NA,TRBV9,NA,TRBJ2-7,CASSVDRGEQYF,TGTGCCAGCAGCGTAGATCGGGGCGAGCAGTACTTC
NA,TRBV5-1,TRBD2,TRBJ2-3,CASSLIGLAGGTTSTDTQYF,TGCGCCAGCAGCTTGATCGGACTAGCGGGGGGGACTACCAGCACAGATACGCAGTATTTT
NA,TRBV28,NA,TRBJ1-5,CASSNNRAGKPQHF,TGTGCCAGCAGCAATAACAGGGCTGGAAAGCCCCAGCATTTT